These 6 T cell receptor beta chains were sequenced from one sample in a study of PD-1 blockade in mismatch repair-deficient tumors. The assay was immunoSEQ multiplex PCR, and TCRdb's table has in-frame clones only and misses some. The profile shows 30,000 to 40,000 clones, approximately 81% of them singletons. Material: peripheral blood, obtained 75 to 85 weeks after starting pembrolizumab. These TCRs come from an adult with mismatch repair-deficient cancer.

The chain combines TRBV2 with TRBJ2-4; 16 nucleotides match TRBD2. Germline V gene sequence: CDR1 SNHLY, CDR2 FYNNEI. Losses at the gene ends were 6 bases for V and 1 base for J; bases not matched to a gene: 9. This CDR3 comprises 19 residues. CDR3 DNA: TGTGCCAGCAGGGCGGGACTAGCGGGAGGGCCTGAGGCCAAAAACATTCAGTACTTC. Its protein product is CASRAGLAGGPEAKNIQYF. The full variable domain, rest sourced from reference TRBV2 and TRBJ2-4, is EPEVTQTPSHQVTQMGQEVILRCVPISNHLYFYWYRQILGQKVEFLVSFYNNEISEKSEIFDDQFSVERPDGSNFTLKIRSTKLEDSAMYFCASRAGLAGGPEAKNIQYFGAGTRLSVL.

The chain couples TRBV6-5 to TRBJ2-3; tentatively, D is TRBD1 or TRBD2 (5 bases each). The CDR3 runs to 14 residues. The V gene's germline CDR1 is MNHEY and CDR2 SVGAGI. The ends were cut back, 1 base at V and 10 bases at J, with 15 bases in the middle. The CDR3 here is CASSYFVGGKAQYF. The CDR3, as DNA: TGTGCCAGCAGTTACTTCGTTGGGGGTAAGGCGCAGTATTTT.

This chain uses TRBV7-3 with TRBJ1-1, with 8 bases that match TRBD1. J was trimmed by 0 bases and V by 1 base; bases with no gene match: 10. The CDR3 consists of 18 residues. The germline gives CDR1 SGHTA, CDR2 FQGTGA. CDR3 DNA: TGTGCCAGCAGCTTAAGCCCCGCAAGGACAGGGCTGAACACTGAAGCTTTCTTT. Translating gives CASSLSPARTGLNTEAFF.

This clone was seen more than once but under ten times. The chain links TRBV10-3 to TRBJ2-7, with 7 positions matching TRBD1. The CDR3 has 13 amino acids. CDR1 and CDR2 from the germline V gene are ENHRY and SYGVKD. J was trimmed by 4 bases and V by 10 bases; bases with no gene match: 10. The chain's CDR3 is CATQPDREYEQYF. CDR3 bases: TGTGCCACCCAGCCCGACAGGGAGTACGAGCAGTACTTC.

CDR3 bases: TGTGCCAGTAGTTGGGGACACGCTCAGCCCCAGCATTTT. Protein sequence: CASSWGHAQPQHF. This rearrangement joins TRBV19 to TRBJ1-5; TRBD1 is a possible D gene (6 bases). Germline V CDR1 and CDR2: LNHDA, SQIVND (reference sequence). This CDR3 has 13 residues. Trimming removed 5 bases from V and 6 bases from J, with 11 bases in between.

This chain joins TRBV27 and TRBJ1-5; D ambiguous. CDR3 length: 15 residues. V lost 6 bases, J lost 0 bases, and 12 bases lay in between. CDR1 MNHEY and CDR2 SMNVEV come from the germline V gene (reference sequence). In nucleotides, the CDR3 is TGTGCCAGCAGCCTGCAGCGACATAGCAATCAGCCCCAGCATTTT. Its protein product is CASSLQRHSNQPQHF.